A selection of T cell receptor beta chains follows, all from one sample in a study of cytomegalovirus exposure and HLA in healthy donors. Profiled with immunoSEQ multiplex PCR; TCRdb holds only in-frame clones, not every one. The sample carries roughly 160,000 clones, 80% to 85% recorded once. Sequencing was carried out using PBMCs. Receptors were obtained from a man between 25 and 39 years old in good health and CMV-seronegative. CDR3s include the opening cysteine and the closing phenylalanine or tryptophan. The D gene is left open where the match is weak. Clone size is shown for a subset of rows, as once, few, many or a class of expanded clone.

d_gene	j_gene	abundance	v_gene	CDR3aa	CDR3nt
TRBD1	TRBJ1-2	-	TRBV7-3	CASSRTSGGANYGYTF	TGTGCCAGCAGCCGCACTTCAGGGGGCGCTAACTATGGCTACACCTTC
-	TRBJ1-5	few	TRBV5-1	CASSPWSWSQPQHF	TGCGCCAGCAGCCCATGGTCATGGAGTCAGCCCCAGCATTTT
TRBD1	TRBJ2-3	few	TRBV2	CASSGWTGRTDTQYF	TGTGCCAGCAGTGGGTGGACAGGGAGGACAGATACGCAGTATTTT
-	TRBJ2-7	-	TRBV2	CASSESGLLRYEQYF	TGTGCCAGCAGTGAATCGGGGTTATTGCGCTACGAGCAGTACTTC
-	TRBJ1-6	-	TRBV11-2	CASSLDRGVNNSPLHF	TGTGCCAGCAGCTTAGATAGGGGCGTTAACAATTCACCCCTCCACTTT
-	TRBJ2-3	-	TRBV7-6	CASSLVTGTDTQYF	TGTGCCAGCAGCTTAGTAACGGGGACAGATACGCAGTATTTT
-	TRBJ1-2	-	TRBV7-9	CASSSSPRRGLYGYTF	TGTGCCAGCAGCTCAAGCCCTCGAAGAGGTCTATATGGCTACACCTTC
TRBD1	TRBJ1-6	-	TRBV5-4	CASPRTGEATSPLHF	TGTGCCAGCCCCCGGACAGGGGAAGCTACTTCACCCCTCCACTTT
-	TRBJ1-6	-	TRBV5-1	CASSEKQGSGGSPLHF	TGCGCCAGCAGCGAGAAACAGGGTTCCGGCGGGTCACCCCTCCACTTT
-	TRBJ1-6	few	TRBV28	CASSLPFTGSTPLHF	TGTGCCAGCAGTCTCCCTTTTACAGGGAGCACACCCCTCCACTTT
TRBD1	TRBJ1-4	-	TRBV19	CASSETGTATSTNEKLFF	TGTGCCAGTAGTGAAACCGGGACAGCGACTTCAACTAATGAAAAACTGTTTTTT
-	TRBJ2-7	once	TRBV11-2	CASSLVPGLDYEQYF	TGTGCCAGCAGCTTAGTACCAGGGCTGGACTACGAGCAGTACTTC
TRBD1	TRBJ1-4	few	TRBV6-1	CASSDRPLQGTNEKLFF	TGTGCCAGCAGTGACCGGCCTCTACAGGGGACTAATGAAAAACTGTTTTTT
TRBD1	TRBJ2-7	-	TRBV15	CATSRGTGYYEQYF	TGTGCCACCAGCAGAGGGACAGGATACTACGAGCAGTACTTC
-	TRBJ1-5	-	TRBV4-1	CASSQQRDSNQPQHF	TGCGCCAGCAGCCAGCAGAGGGATAGCAATCAGCCCCAGCATTTT
-	TRBJ1-6	-	TRBV19	CASSIVLGSNSPLHF	TGTGCCAGTAGTATCGTCCTGGGCAGCAATTCACCCCTCCACTTT
-	TRBJ1-3	-	TRBV7-9	CASSPDNSAYGNTIYF	TGTGCCAGCAGCCCAGACAATTCTGCCTATGGAAACACCATATATTTT
TRBD2	TRBJ2-1	-	TRBV11-3	CASSTQPPGTSGRNEQFF	TGTGCCAGCAGCACTCAACCACCGGGGACTAGCGGGAGGAATGAGCAGTTCTTC
-	TRBJ1-3	-	TRBV7-8	CASSLGQIAGNTIYF	TGTGCCAGCAGCTTAGGACAGATAGCTGGAAACACCATATATTTT
TRBD1	TRBJ1-1	-	TRBV14	CASSQLVRDRAEAFF	TGTGCCAGCAGCCAACTCGTTAGGGACAGGGCTGAAGCTTTCTTT
-	TRBJ2-7	-	TRBV25-1	CASSEVGQSNPDF	TGTGCCAGCAGTGAAGTTGGACAGTCGAACCCGGATTTC
-	TRBJ1-6	-	TRBV27	CASSPKRALLSSYNSPLHF	TGTGCCAGCAGCCCCAAGCGGGCCTTGCTGAGCTCCTATAATTCACCCCTCCACTTT
TRBD2	TRBJ2-1	-	TRBV19	CASSLDGWAGGYNEQFF	TGTGCCAGTAGTCTAGATGGTTGGGCGGGGGGGTACAATGAGCAGTTCTTC
-	TRBJ2-2	-	TRBV30	CAWNSFNTGELFF	TGTGCCTGGAACAGTTTTAACACCGGGGAGCTGTTTTTT
TRBD2	TRBJ2-1	-	TRBV4-2	CASSQDISGRVNEQFF	TGTGCCAGCAGCCAAGATATCAGCGGGAGGGTCAATGAGCAGTTCTTC
-	TRBJ2-5	once	TRBV7-2	CASSPYRETQYF	TGTGCCAGCAGCCCCTATCGAGAGACCCAGTACTTC
-	TRBJ2-3	-	TRBV6-6	CASSYSARGDTQYF	TGTGCCAGCAGTTACTCGGCCCGTGGAGATACGCAGTATTTT
-	TRBJ2-1	-	TRBV13	CASSLGPGSGDNEQFF	TGTGCCAGCAGCTTAGGGCCGGGTTCGGGGGACAATGAGCAGTTCTTC
TRBD1	TRBJ1-3	once	TRBV6-6	CASSLSGGRSGNTIYF	TGTGCCAGCAGTCTTTCAGGGGGCCGCTCTGGAAACACCATATATTTT
-	TRBJ2-1	-	TRBV10-1	CASSENGNEQFF	TGCGCCAGCAGTGAGAACGGCAATGAGCAGTTCTTC
-	TRBJ2-1	-	TRBV6-5	CASSPPGFPHNEQFF	TGTGCCAGCAGTCCCCCGGGGTTCCCCCACAATGAGCAGTTCTTC
-	TRBJ1-6	few	TRBV6-1	CASTLGSYNSPLHF	TGTGCCAGCACCCTCGGCTCCTATAATTCACCCCTCCACTTT
-	TRBJ2-7	-	TRBV7-6	CASSPVAQTTYEQYF	TGTGCCAGCTCCCCGGTGGCGCAGACTACCTACGAGCAGTACTTC
TRBD2	TRBJ2-1	-	TRBV5-1	CASSLDGLAMEQFF	TGCGCCAGCAGCTTGGATGGACTAGCAATGGAGCAGTTCTTC
-	TRBJ1-1	-	TRBV9	CASEESGHMNTEAFF	TGTGCCAGCGAGGAGTCGGGACATATGAACACTGAAGCTTTCTTT
TRBD1	TRBJ2-4	-	TRBV5-1	CASSARDRILNIQYF	TGCGCCAGCAGCGCCCGGGACAGGATATTAAACATTCAGTACTTC
TRBD1	TRBJ1-5	-	TRBV2	CASSEQGLGQPQHF	TGTGCCAGCAGCGAACAGGGGCTAGGACAGCCCCAGCATTTT
TRBD1	TRBJ1-2	-	TRBV6-6	CASRTGLLGYTF	TGTGCCAGCCGGACAGGTCTATTGGGCTACACCTTC
TRBD2	TRBJ2-3	-	TRBV4-1	CASSQGVFSGIDTQYF	TGCGCCAGCAGCCAAGGGGTATTTAGCGGGATAGATACGCAGTATTTT
TRBD1	TRBJ2-2	-	TRBV30	CAWSAPGQVTLGELFF	TGTGCCTGGAGTGCACCGGGACAGGTTACATTAGGGGAGCTGTTTTTT
TRBD1	TRBJ1-5	-	TRBV28	CASTRSHRGQGLNQPQHF	TGTGCCAGCACCAGAAGCCACAGGGGACAGGGTCTAAATCAGCCCCAGCATTTT
TRBD2	TRBJ2-4	once	TRBV4-3	CASSPAGLAGGGTKNIQYF	TGCGCCAGCAGCCCAGCGGGTCTAGCGGGAGGAGGAACCAAAAACATTCAGTACTTC
-	TRBJ2-5	-	TRBV11-3	CASSPRTGNGETQYF	TGTGCCAGCAGCCCGCGAACAGGGAATGGTGAGACCCAGTACTTC
TRBD1	TRBJ1-1	few	TRBV11-1	CASRFDRVGPEAFF	TGTGCCAGCAGATTCGACAGGGTGGGGCCTGAAGCTTTCTTT
-	TRBJ1-5	-	TRBV28	CASRLDQPQHF	TGTGCCAGCAGACTTGATCAGCCCCAGCATTTT
-	TRBJ1-1	-	TRBV21-1	CASTGTEKAFF	TGTGCCAGCACCGGGACAGAAAAAGCTTTCTTT
-	TRBJ1-2	-	TRBV5-1	CASSLGAAGYTF	TGCGCCAGCAGCTTGGGGGCCGCTGGCTACACCTTC
-	TRBJ1-1	once	TRBV19	CASSTRDFNTEAFF	TGTGCCAGTAGTACTAGGGACTTTAACACTGAAGCTTTCTTT
-	TRBJ2-7	-	TRBV20-1	CSAPNTYEQYF	TGCAGTGCCCCGAACACCTACGAGCAGTACTTC
-	TRBJ2-2	-	TRBV29-1	CSVDAGELFF	TGCAGCGTTGACGCCGGGGAGCTGTTTTTT
-	TRBJ1-3	-	TRBV5-5	CASSLETYSGNTIYF	TGTGCCAGCAGCTTGGAAACCTACTCTGGAAACACCATATATTTT
TRBD2	TRBJ2-1	-	TRBV14	CASSQDWGLAGDYEQFF	TGTGCCAGCAGCCAAGATTGGGGACTAGCGGGAGACTATGAGCAGTTCTTC
-	TRBJ2-7	-	TRBV5-6	CASSLTGPLYEQYF	TGTGCCAGCAGCTTGACAGGGCCCCTTTACGAGCAGTACTTC
-	TRBJ2-5	-	TRBV28	CASSTGTLNQETQYF	TGTGCCAGCAGTACCGGGACTTTGAACCAAGAGACCCAGTACTTC
-	TRBJ2-5	once	TRBV20-1	CSARDKETQYF	TGCAGTGCGAGGGACAAAGAGACCCAGTACTTC
TRBD1	TRBJ1-5	-	TRBV28	CASSPDRDSNQPQHF	TGTGCCAGCAGTCCGGACAGGGATAGCAATCAGCCCCAGCATTTT